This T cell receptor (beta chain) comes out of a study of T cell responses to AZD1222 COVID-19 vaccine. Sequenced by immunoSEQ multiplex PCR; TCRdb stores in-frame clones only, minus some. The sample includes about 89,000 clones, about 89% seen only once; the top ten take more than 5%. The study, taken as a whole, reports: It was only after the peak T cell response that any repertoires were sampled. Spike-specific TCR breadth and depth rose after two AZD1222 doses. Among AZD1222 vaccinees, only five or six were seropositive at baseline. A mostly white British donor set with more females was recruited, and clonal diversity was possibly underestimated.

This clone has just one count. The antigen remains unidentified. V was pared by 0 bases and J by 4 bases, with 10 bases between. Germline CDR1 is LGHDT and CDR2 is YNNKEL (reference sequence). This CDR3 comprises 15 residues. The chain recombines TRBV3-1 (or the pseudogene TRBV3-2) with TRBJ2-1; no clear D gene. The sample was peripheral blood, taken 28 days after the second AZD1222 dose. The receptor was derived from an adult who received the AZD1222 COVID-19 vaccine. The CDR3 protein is CASSQDLDWYNEQFF. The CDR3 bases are TGTGCCAGCAGCCAAGATCTTGATTGGTACAATGAGCAGTTCTTC.